This T cell receptor (beta chain) originates from a study of shared clonotypes between healthy human individuals. The CDR3 is made up of 14 amino acids. The V gene lost 2 bases and the J gene lost 1 base, with 8 bases spanning the gap. Germline V gene lookup returns CDR1 MNHEY and CDR2 SMNVEV (reference sequence). As to this clone: Other DNA sequences in the same sample also yield this CDR3.

Using immunoSEQ multiplex PCR, the repertoire was profiled, and TCRdb retains in-frame clones only, with some absent. The data show 550,000 to 800,000 clones, less than 95% seen once. The source of this sequence is a man aged 18 to 29 in good health. Some clones in this sample may be carry-over from other donors' samples. The V gene is TRBV27, the J gene TRBJ1-1; D unclear. Sequenced material: memory CD8+ T cells from PBMCs. The subset is: CD45RO+ cells pooled with CCR7-negative TemRA cells. The CDR3, as DNA: TGTGCCAGCAGTTTACTTCTTGGGAACACTGAAGCTTTCTTT. Translation: CASSLLLGNTEAFF.